This T cell receptor beta chain was observed in a study of T cells in Graves' hyperthyroidism and ophthalmopathy. Amplification of TCR beta CDR3 regions used RNA as the template. First-round RT-PCR with HTBI primers amplified the TCR CDR3 region. Each CDR3 protein gets one entry after TCRdb re-called the multiplex PCR reads with MiXCR. The data show approximately 600,000 distinct CDR3 sequences, with 12% to 15% seen just once and 7% to 9% held by the top ten. Germline V lookup: CDR1 KGHSH, CDR2 LQKENI. Trimming shortened V by 4 bases and J by 0 bases, and 9 bases separated the two germline ends. The CDR3 length is 15 residues. This clonotype was picked up many times.

The TCR comes from a woman aged 18-29 years with Graves' ophthalmopathy. The genes are TRBV18 and TRBJ1-4, with unresolved D. The material sequenced was blood. CDR3 region: CASSLYTTTNEKLFF. The CDR3 DNA follows: TGTGCCAGCTCACTCTACACTACAACTAATGAAAAACTGTTTTTT.